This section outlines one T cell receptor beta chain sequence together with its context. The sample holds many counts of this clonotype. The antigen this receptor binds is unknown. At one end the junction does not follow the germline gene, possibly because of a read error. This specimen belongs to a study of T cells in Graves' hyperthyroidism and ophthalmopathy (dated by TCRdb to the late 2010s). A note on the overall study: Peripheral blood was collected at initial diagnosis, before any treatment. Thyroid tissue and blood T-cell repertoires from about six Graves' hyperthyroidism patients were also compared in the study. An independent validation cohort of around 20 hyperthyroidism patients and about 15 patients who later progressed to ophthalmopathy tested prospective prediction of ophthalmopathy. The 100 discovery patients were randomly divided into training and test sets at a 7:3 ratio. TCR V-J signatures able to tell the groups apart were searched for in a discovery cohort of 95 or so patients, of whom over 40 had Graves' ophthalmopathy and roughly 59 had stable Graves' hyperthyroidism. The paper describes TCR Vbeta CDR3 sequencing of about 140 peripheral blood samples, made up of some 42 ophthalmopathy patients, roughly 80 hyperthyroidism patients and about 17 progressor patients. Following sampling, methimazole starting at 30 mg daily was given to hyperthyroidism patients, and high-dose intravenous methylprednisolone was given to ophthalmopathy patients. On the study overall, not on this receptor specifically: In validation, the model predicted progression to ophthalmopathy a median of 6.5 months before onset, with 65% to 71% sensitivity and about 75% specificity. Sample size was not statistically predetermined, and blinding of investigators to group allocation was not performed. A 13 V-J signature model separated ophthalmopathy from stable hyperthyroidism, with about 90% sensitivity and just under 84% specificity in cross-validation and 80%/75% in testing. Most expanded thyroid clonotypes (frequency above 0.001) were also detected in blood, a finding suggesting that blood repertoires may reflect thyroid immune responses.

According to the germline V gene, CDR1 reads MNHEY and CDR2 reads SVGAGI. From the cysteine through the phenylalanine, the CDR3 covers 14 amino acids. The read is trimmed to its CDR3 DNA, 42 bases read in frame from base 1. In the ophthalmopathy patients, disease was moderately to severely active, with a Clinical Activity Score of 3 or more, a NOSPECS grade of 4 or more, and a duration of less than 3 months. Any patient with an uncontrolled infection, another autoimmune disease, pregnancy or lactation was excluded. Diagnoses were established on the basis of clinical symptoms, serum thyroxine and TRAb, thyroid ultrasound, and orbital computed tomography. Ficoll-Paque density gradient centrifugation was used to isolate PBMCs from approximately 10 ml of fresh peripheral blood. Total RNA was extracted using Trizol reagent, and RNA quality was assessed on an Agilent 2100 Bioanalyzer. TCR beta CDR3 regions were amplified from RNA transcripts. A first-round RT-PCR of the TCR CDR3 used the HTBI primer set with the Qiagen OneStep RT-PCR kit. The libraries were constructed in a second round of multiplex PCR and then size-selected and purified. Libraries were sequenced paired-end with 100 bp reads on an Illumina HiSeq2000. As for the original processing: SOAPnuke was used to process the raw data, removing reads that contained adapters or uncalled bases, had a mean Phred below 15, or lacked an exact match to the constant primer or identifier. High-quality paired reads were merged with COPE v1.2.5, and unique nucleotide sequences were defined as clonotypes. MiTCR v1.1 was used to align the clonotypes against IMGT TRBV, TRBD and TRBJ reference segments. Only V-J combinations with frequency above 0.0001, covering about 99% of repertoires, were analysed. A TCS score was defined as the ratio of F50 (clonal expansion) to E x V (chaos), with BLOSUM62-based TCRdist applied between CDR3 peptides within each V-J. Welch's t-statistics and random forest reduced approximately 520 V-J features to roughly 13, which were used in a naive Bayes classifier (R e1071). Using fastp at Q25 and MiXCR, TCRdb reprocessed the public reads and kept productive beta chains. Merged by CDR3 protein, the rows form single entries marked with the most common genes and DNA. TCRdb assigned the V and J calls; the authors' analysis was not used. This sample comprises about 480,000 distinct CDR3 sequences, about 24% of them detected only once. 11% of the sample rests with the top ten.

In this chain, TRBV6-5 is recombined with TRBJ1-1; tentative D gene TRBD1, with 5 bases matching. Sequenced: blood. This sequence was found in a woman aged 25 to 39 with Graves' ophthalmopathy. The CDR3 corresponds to CACSYGGVNTEAFF. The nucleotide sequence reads TGTGCCTGCAGTTACGGAGGGGTGAACACTGAAGCTTTCTTT.